Below are 31 T cell receptor beta chains sequenced from a single sample in a study of response to subunit inactivated influenza vaccine. TCRdb passed the RT-PCR reads through MiXCR, listing each CDR3 protein once. The data contain hundreds of thousands of distinct CDR3 sequences, around 14% of them singletons. Sequences were derived from PBMCs from blood, sampled roughly 2 weeks before vaccination. The receptors come from a middle-aged man who received an inactivated influenza vaccine.

This clonotype was counted a few times. This chain connects TRBV29-1 to TRBJ2-1; either TRBD1 or TRBD2 may fit D (6 bases each). Germline CDR1 and CDR2: SQVTM and ANQGSEA. Trimming took off 5 bases at V and 0 bases at J, with 14 bases between the two ends. The CDR3 has 15 amino acids. The chain's CDR3 is CSVRPGGRSYNEQFF. The CDR3 DNA reads TGCAGCGTTCGTCCCGGGGGCCGCTCCTACAATGAGCAGTTCTTC.

This clonotype was counted a few times. The chain is built from TRBV10-3 and TRBJ2-5, with TRBD1 as a possible D gene (6 bases). Germline V gene sequence: CDR1 ENHRY, CDR2 SYGVKD. V lost 6 bases and J lost 2, with 16 bases in between. CDR3 length: 15 residues. The CDR3, as DNA: TGTGCCATCAGGCCGGGACAACTCCCTCAAGAGACCCAGTACTTC. The encoded protein is CAIRPGQLPQETQYF.

This clonotype appeared many times. The chain uses TRBV5-5 and TRBJ1-1; unclear D gene. Germline CDR1 and CDR2: SGHKS and YYEKEE (reference sequence). The CDR3 extends over 12 amino acids. V lost 4 bases, J lost 3 bases, and 7 bases lay in between. The CDR3 nucleotides are TGTGCCAGCAGCGAGGACTACACTGAAGCTTTCTTT. It translates to CASSEDYTEAFF.

This clonotype has at least ten counts. CDR3 DNA sequence: TGCGCCAGCAGCCCGGACAGGGGAAACTATGGCTACACCTTC. Its protein product is CASSPDRGNYGYTF. The gene calls are TRBV5-1 and TRBJ1-2; 9 bases are a match to TRBD1. The CDR3 runs to 14 residues. The junction had 3 bases not matched to a gene; V was cut back by 4 bases and J by 2 bases. CDR1 SGHRS and CDR2 YFSETQ come from the germline V gene.

This clonotype appeared a few times. The V call is TRBV11-2, the J call TRBJ1-4, with D tentatively TRBD1 (6 bases). Germline V CDR1 and CDR2: SGHAT, FQNNGV. The CDR3 extends over 13 amino acids. The V end was cut by 1 base, the J end by 10 bases, with 10 bases between. As DNA, the CDR3 is TGTGCCAGCAGCTTAGGAGGACAGAGAAAACTGTTTTTT. This gives the protein CASSLGGQRKLFF.

The rearrangement joins TRBV18 to TRBJ2-4, with 13 nucleotides matching TRBD2. From germline, CDR1 is KGHSH and CDR2 LQKENI. The CDR3 length is 14 residues. J was trimmed by 8 bases and V by 8 bases; bases with no gene match: 6. CDR3 DNA sequence: TGTGCCAGCGGGACTAGCGGGAATCTGGACATTCAGTACTTC. As protein: CASGTSGNLDIQYF. The full variable domain, its missing parts supplied by reference TRBV18 and TRBJ2-4, is NAGVMQNPRHLVRRRGQEARLRCSPMKGHSHVYWYRQLPEEGLKFMVYLQKENIIDESGMPKERFSAEFPKEGPSILRIQQVVRGDSAAYFCASGTSGNLDIQYFGAGTRLSVL.

The V and J genes are TRBV9 and TRBJ2-1; D call uncertain. V shed 2 bases and J shed 5 bases, with 14 bases lying between them. This CDR3 comprises 15 residues. Looked up from germline, CDR1 is SGDLS and CDR2 is YYNGEE. The chain's CDR3 is CASSVGVLPNNEQFF. Written as DNA, the CDR3 is TGTGCCAGCAGCGTCGGCGTGCTCCCTAACAATGAGCAGTTCTTC. The variable domain in full, completed from reference TRBV9 and TRBJ2-1, reads DSGVTQTPKHLITATGQRVTLRCSPRSGDLSVYWYQQSLDQGLQFLIQYYNGEERAKGNILERFSAQQFPDLHSELNLSSLELGDSALYFCASSVGVLPNNEQFFGPGTRLTVL.

This clonotype has only a few counts. This sequence joins TRBV5-1 and TRBJ2-7; tentatively, D is TRBD1 (6 bases). The V gene lost 0 bases and the J gene lost 2 bases, with 12 bases spanning the gap. The CDR3 is made up of 15 amino acids. Germline CDR1 reads SGHRS; CDR2 reads YFSETQ. CDR3 sequence: CASSLGTAPTYEQYF. CDR3 nucleotides: TGCGCCAGCAGCTTGGGGACAGCACCCACCTACGAGCAGTACTTC.

This clonotype showed up just a few times. DNA of the CDR3: TGTGCCAGCGATACAACCGGGACAGGGGGCTCCACAGATACGCAGTATTTT. This gives the protein CASDTTGTGGSTDTQYF. The chain has TRBV21-1 and TRBJ2-3; TRBD1 is the table's D call and was not checked against the DNA. TRBV21-1 is tagged as a pseudogene. The CDR3 spans 17 residues.

The V gene is TRBV27, the J gene TRBJ1-1; D is perhaps TRBD1 (6 bases). This CDR3 spans 13 amino acids. Trimming left V 2 bases short and J 4 bases short, with 8 bases between. Germline V lookup: CDR1 MNHEY, CDR2 SMNVEV (reference sequence). In DNA, the CDR3 is TGTGCCAGCAGTTTACAGGGGTTCACTGAAGCTTTCTTT. Its translation: CASSLQGFTEAFF.

V usage is TRBV5-1 and J usage is TRBJ2-1; D gene ambiguous. Germline CDR1 is SGHRS and CDR2 is YFSETQ. The ends were cut back, 0 bases at V and 7 bases at J, with 20 bases in the middle. CDR3 length: 17 amino acids. CDR3 sequence: CASSLGLRTTRMNEQFF. The CDR3 nucleotides are TGCGCCAGCAGCTTGGGGTTGCGAACAACGAGGATGAATGAGCAGTTCTTC.

This rearrangement joins TRBV12-3 or TRBV12-4 to TRBJ2-2, with D tentatively TRBD1 (6 bases). The CDR3 spans 16 residues. Trimming took 7 bases from V and 1 from J, leaving 16 bases between them. CDR3 amino acids: CASKRSDRLNTGELFF. DNA of the CDR3: TGTGCCAGCAAAAGGAGTGACAGGCTGAACACCGGGGAGCTGTTTTTT.

This clonotype was seen a few times. J is TRBJ2-1 and V is TRBV4-3, with 7 bases matching TRBD2. The CDR3 loop spans 14 amino acids. In germline, CDR1 is LGHNA, CDR2 YSLEER. After removal of 5 bases from V and 7 bases from J, the junction contained 8 bases not matched to a gene. In nucleotides, the CDR3 is TGCGCCAGCAGCAGCCAGCGGGGAGGGAATGAGCAGTTCTTC. Translating gives CASSSQRGGNEQFF.

This chain joins TRBV29-1 and TRBJ2-1; no clear D gene. V was pared by 8 bases and J by 3 bases, with 11 bases between. The CDR3 contains 12 residues. CDR1 and CDR2 (germline): SQVTM, ANQGSEA. CDR3 sequence (DNA): TGCAGCTTACTGGACGGCTACAATGAGCAGTTCTTC. Translating gives CSLLDGYNEQFF.

Of note for this clonotype: Sequence at one end of the junction differs from germline and may be a read error. This chain links TRBV20-1 with TRBJ2-4, with 7 positions matching TRBD2. The CDR3 length is 21 residues. CDR1 DFQATT and CDR2 SNEGSKA come from the germline V gene (reference sequence). The CDR3 sequence is CCARDRIGGLPRFLAKNIQYF. The CDR3 DNA is TGCTGTGCTAGAGATAGAATCGGGGGACTACCCAGATTCTTAGCCAAAAACATTCAGTACTTC.

This clonotype was detected only a few times. This chain joins TRBV5-1 and TRBJ2-5; D might be TRBD1 (7 bases). The V gene's germline CDR1 is SGHRS and CDR2 YFSETQ. V was pared by 4 bases and J by 2 bases, with 21 bases between. The CDR3 contains 17 residues. The CDR3 protein is CASSPGGIGGLQETQYF. The CDR3 DNA follows: TGCGCCAGCAGCCCAGGGGGGATCGGGGGTCTTCAAGAGACCCAGTACTTC.

In its sample, this clonotype was seen a few times. The chain is built from TRBV5-1 and TRBJ2-7; the D is unclear. Germline V gene lookup returns CDR1 SGHRS and CDR2 YFSETQ. CDR3 size: 14 residues. Trimming shortened V by 1 base and J by 5 bases, and 13 bases separated the two germline ends. CDR3 in DNA: TGCGCCAGCAGCTTGAACACGGCGTTCGACGAGCAGTACTTC. Translated, it gives CASSLNTAFDEQYF.

This clonotype has just a few counts. V is TRBV11-2 and J is TRBJ2-3; D is possibly TRBD2 (6 bases). CDR3 size: 18 residues. The germline CDR1 and CDR2 sequences are SGHAT and FQNNGV. Trimming took 2 bases from V and 2 from J, leaving 20 bases between them. Here the CDR3 reads CASSLRPPSAVSTDTQYF. CDR3 bases: TGTGCCAGCAGCTTACGGCCCCCTAGCGCGGTTTCCACAGATACGCAGTATTTT.

J is TRBJ2-2 and V is TRBV29-1, with D perhaps matching TRBD1 (5 bases). The CDR3 has 15 residues. The V gene's germline CDR1 is SQVTM and CDR2 ANQGSEA. Deletions cut 2 bases from V and 3 bases from J, with 13 bases between. CDR3 sequence: CSVETGRAHTGELFF. CDR3 DNA sequence: TGCAGCGTTGAAACGGGCAGGGCTCACACCGGGGAGCTGTTTTTT.

Many counts were recorded for this clonotype. CDR3 protein: CSVPLAGVKTQYF. For the CDR3, the DNA is TGCAGTGTCCCACTAGCGGGGGTAAAGACCCAGTACTTC. V gene TRBV20-1 combines with J gene TRBJ2-5; TRBD2 matches 11 bases. V trimming: 7 bases; J trimming: 6 bases; junction bases outside the gene matches: 7. CDR1 is DFQATT, CDR2 SNEGSKA, per germline (reference sequence). CDR3 size: 13 residues.

The chain employs TRBV5-1 and TRBJ1-2; D not resolved. Trimming left V 0 bases short and J 4 bases short, with 19 bases between. Looked up from germline, CDR1 is SGHRS and CDR2 is YFSETQ. The CDR3 extends over 17 amino acids. Here the CDR3 DNA reads TGCGCCAGCAGCTTGGGTCTATCCCCGCTGGAAGTCTATGGCTACACCTTC. Amino acid sequence: CASSLGLSPLEVYGYTF.

Concerning this clonotype: A read error may explain this, as a much larger clone is one base away. This CDR3 is CASSYRGWNEQFF. In nucleotides, the CDR3 is TGTGCCAGCAGTTACCGGGGCTGGAATGAGCAGTTCTTC. This chain uses TRBV6-2 or TRBV6-3 with TRBJ2-1; either TRBD1 or TRBD2 may supply D (5 bases each). The ends were cut back, 2 bases at V and 7 bases at J, with 9 bases in the middle. CDR3 length: 13 residues. The germline CDR1 and CDR2 sequences are MNHEY and SVGEGT.

This clonotype appeared a few times. J is TRBJ2-2 and V is TRBV11-3; possibly TRBD1 for D (5 bases). Deletions cut 4 bases from V and 1 base from J, with 13 bases between. Germline CDR1 and CDR2: SGHNT and YENEEA. The CDR3 sequence is 16 residues long. The CDR3 here is CASSSDRVQNTGELFF. CDR3 DNA sequence: TGTGCCAGCAGCTCCGACAGAGTCCAGAACACCGGGGAGCTGTTTTTT.

There are many counts of this clonotype. This chain links TRBV28 with TRBJ2-7, with 9 bases matching TRBD2. Looked up from germline, CDR1 is MDHEN and CDR2 is SYDVKM. Trimming cost V 5 bases and J 2 bases; bases outside gene matches: 13. This CDR3 spans 17 amino acids. CDR3 sequence (DNA): TGTGCCAGCAGTCCACCTCCGGGACTAGCCCTCACCTACGAGCAGTACTTC. Translation: CASSPPPGLALTYEQYF. The complete variable domain, with remaining parts taken from reference TRBV28 and TRBJ2-7, reads DVKVTQSSRYLVKRTGEKVFLECVQDMDHENMFWYRQDPGLGLRLIYFSYDVKMKEKGDIPEGYSVSREKKERFSLILESASTNQTSMYLCASSPPPGLALTYEQYFGPGTRLTVT.

A word on this clonotype: A read error may produce the germline difference seen at one junction end. This rearrangement joins TRBV20-1 to TRBJ1-1, with no clear D. The CDR3 spans 14 residues. Per the germline V gene, CDR1 is DFQATT and CDR2 is SNEGSKA (reference sequence). This CDR3 reads CTARDNGMGTEAFF. CDR3 coding DNA: TGCACTGCTAGAGATAATGGGATGGGCACTGAAGCTTTCTTT.

The chain couples TRBV7-9 to TRBJ2-5; 10 nucleotides match TRBD2. The CDR3 extends over 13 amino acids. Unmatched junction bases numbered 4, after V lost 8 bases and J lost 4 bases. Germline CDR1 SEHNR, CDR2 FQNEAQ (reference sequence). CDR3 sequence: CASDTSGVETQYF. CDR3 nucleotides: TGTGCCAGCGACACTAGCGGGGTAGAGACCCAGTACTTC.

This rearrangement joins TRBV30 to TRBJ1-1; D is undetermined. This CDR3 spans 11 amino acids. CDR1 is GTSNPN and CDR2 is SVGIG in the germline V gene (reference sequence). V was clipped by 5 bases and J by 3 bases, with 7 bases between them. CDR3 loop: CAWCGYTEAFF. The CDR3 coding sequence is TGTGCCTGGTGCGGATACACTGAAGCTTTCTTT.

The chain employs TRBV5-1 and TRBJ2-7; either TRBD1 or TRBD2 may supply D (5 bases each). This CDR3 region has 16 residues. Trimming took 0 bases from V and 0 from J, leaving 13 bases between them. Germline lookup yields CDR1 SGHRS and CDR2 YFSETQ. CDR3 DNA: TGCGCCAGCAGCTTGGCCGGGACGTCCAGCTCCTACGAGCAGTACTTC. Amino acid sequence: CASSLAGTSSSYEQYF.

This clonotype was seen many times. V and J are TRBV5-5 and TRBJ1-6; no definite D call. Trimming pared 4 bases from V and 3 bases from J, leaving 11 bases between. Germline CDR1 SGHKS, CDR2 YYEKEE (reference sequence). The CDR3 totals 15 residues. CDR3 sequence (DNA): TGTGCCAGCAGCCTCCAGACTGGCTATAATTCACCCCTCCACTTT. It encodes CASSLQTGYNSPLHF.

The chain couples TRBV6-2 or TRBV6-3 to TRBJ2-1; 8 positions match TRBD2. The CDR3 is made up of 16 amino acids. The germline V gene encodes CDR1 MNHEY and CDR2 SVGEGT. V was pared by 3 bases and J by 2 bases, with 6 bases of the junction left unmatched. In DNA form, the CDR3 reads TGTGCCAGCAGTTATGGTAGCGGGAAGCCCTACAATGAGCAGTTCTTC. Translating it yields CASSYGSGKPYNEQFF.

A few counts support this clonotype. The chain joins TRBV20-1 to TRBJ2-3; a possible D gene is TRBD1 (5 bases). This CDR3 spans 16 amino acids. CDR1 is DFQATT, CDR2 SNEGSKA, per germline (reference sequence). The V gene lost 5 bases and the J gene lost 2 bases, with 20 bases spanning the gap. The CDR3 DNA reads TGCAGTGCTCCTACCGTCACAGGAATTTACACAGATACGCAGTATTTT. It specifies CSAPTVTGIYTDTQYF.